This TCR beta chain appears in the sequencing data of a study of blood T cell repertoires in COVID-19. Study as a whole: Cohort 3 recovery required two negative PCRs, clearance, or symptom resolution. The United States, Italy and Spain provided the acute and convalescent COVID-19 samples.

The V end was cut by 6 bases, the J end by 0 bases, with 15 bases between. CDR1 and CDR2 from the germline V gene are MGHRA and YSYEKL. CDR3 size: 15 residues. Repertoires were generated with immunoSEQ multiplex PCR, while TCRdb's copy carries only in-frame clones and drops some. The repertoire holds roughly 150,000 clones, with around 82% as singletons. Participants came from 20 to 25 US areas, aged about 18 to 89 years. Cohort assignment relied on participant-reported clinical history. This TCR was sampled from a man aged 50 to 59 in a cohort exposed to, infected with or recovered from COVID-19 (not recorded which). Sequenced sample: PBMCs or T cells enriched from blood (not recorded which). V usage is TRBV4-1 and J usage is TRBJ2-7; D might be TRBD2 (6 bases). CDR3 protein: CASRDRDSNSYEQYF. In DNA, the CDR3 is TGCGCCAGCAGAGACCGGGACTCCAACTCCTACGAGCAGTACTTC.